This T cell receptor (beta chain) was recorded in a study of brain T cells in children with intractable seizures. Study-wide findings and caveats: Pre-surgery blood may have been undersampled, hiding some clones.

Generated by immunoSEQ multiplex PCR, the TCRdb table keeps only in-frame clones and is missing some. The repertoire consists of about 320,000 clones, with 85% to 95% occurring once and the leading ten covering roughly 5.7%. Germline CDR1 MNHEY, CDR2 SVGAGI. Trimming pared 6 bases from V and 2 bases from J, leaving 8 bases between. This CDR3 contains 14 residues. Comment on this clone: Its target is not known.

The sample's time point: blood from clinic visit 5 months post-surgery; TSC patient then seizure free. Patients received at least one anti-epileptic drug before surgery. This sequence was found in a boy in the first two years of life with tuberous sclerosis and intractable seizures. The chain employs TRBV6-5 and TRBJ2-6; no definite D call. This sample comprised peripheral blood, obtained 4 to 5 months after surgery. CDR3 DNA: TGTGCCAGCAGGTTTGCGCCTGGGGCCAACGTCCTGACTTTC. This encodes CASRFAPGANVLTF.